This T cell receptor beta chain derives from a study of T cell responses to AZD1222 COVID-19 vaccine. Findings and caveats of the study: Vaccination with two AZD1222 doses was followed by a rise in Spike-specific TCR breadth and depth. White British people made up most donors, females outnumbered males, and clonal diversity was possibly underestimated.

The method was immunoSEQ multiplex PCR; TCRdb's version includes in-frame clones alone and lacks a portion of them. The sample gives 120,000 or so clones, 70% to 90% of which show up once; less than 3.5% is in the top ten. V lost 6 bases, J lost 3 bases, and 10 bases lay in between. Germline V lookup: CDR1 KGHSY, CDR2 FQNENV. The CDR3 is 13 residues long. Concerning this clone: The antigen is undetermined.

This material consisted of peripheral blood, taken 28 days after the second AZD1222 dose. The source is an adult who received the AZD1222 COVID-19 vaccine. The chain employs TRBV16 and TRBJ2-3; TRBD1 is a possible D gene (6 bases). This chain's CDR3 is CASSPTGTDTQYF. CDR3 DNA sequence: TGTGCCAGCAGTCCTACAGGGACAGATACGCAGTATTTT.